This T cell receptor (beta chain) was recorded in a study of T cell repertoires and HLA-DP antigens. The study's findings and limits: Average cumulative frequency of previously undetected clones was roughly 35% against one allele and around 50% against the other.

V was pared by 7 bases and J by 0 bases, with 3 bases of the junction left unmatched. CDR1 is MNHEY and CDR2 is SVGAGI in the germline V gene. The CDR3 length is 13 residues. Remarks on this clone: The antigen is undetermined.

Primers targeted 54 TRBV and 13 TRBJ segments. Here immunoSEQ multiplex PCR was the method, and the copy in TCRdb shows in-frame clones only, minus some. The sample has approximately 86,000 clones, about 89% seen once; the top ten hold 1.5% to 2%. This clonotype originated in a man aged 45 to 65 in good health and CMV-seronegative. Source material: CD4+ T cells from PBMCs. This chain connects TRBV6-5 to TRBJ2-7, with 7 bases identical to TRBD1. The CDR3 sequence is CASNWDSSYEQYF. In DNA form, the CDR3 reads TGTGCCAGCAATTGGGACAGCTCCTACGAGCAGTACTTC.